The 3 T cell receptor beta chains below were found in one sample sequenced in a study of shared clonotypes between healthy human individuals. TCRdb's copy holds only in-frame clones and misses some; the assay was immunoSEQ multiplex PCR. The table includes about 2.4 million clones, under 95% detected once. The sequenced sample consisted of naive CD4+ T cells from PBMCs. The subset here: CD45RA+ positively selected. All receptors come from a man younger than 30 in good health. Some clones in this sample may be carry-over from other donors' samples.

J is TRBJ1-1 and V is TRBV6-1, with D possibly TRBD1 on 5 matching bases. The CDR3 loop spans 11 amino acids. The V gene lost 5 bases and the J gene lost 8 bases, with 9 bases spanning the gap. Per germline, CDR1 MNHNS and CDR2 SASEGT. In nucleotides, the CDR3 is TGTGCCAGCAGTAGGGAGGGGGAAGCTTTCTTT. It yields the protein CASSREGEAFF.

V gene TRBV6-5 combines with J gene TRBJ2-5; D ambiguous. V was clipped by 2 bases and J by 5 bases, with 9 bases between them. The CDR3 runs 13 residues. In germline, CDR1 is MNHEY, CDR2 SVGAGI. The CDR3 here is CASSYRVRETQYF. CDR3 coding DNA: TGTGCCAGCAGTTACAGGGTCCGGGAGACCCAGTACTTC.

This clone appeared a few times. The chain joins TRBV5-4 to TRBJ1-4; 7 bases are shared with TRBD1. With V trimmed by 4 bases and J by 11 bases, 20 bases remained unmatched. CDR3 size: 17 residues. The germline CDR1 and CDR2 sequences are SGHNT and YYREEE (reference sequence). The CDR3 bases are TGTGCCAGCAGCCCGCGGCCCACAGGGACAGATTTGGACAAACTGTTTTTT. It encodes CASSPRPTGTDLDKLFF.